These T cell receptor beta chains were read from a single sample in a study of CD8 T cells in ankylosing spondylitis. TCRdb reprocessed the 5' RACE reads via MiXCR and lists one record per CDR3 protein. The data contain 350,000 or so distinct CDR3 sequences, around 15% of them singletons. Sequencing was carried out using blood, either unsorted or a sorted T cell fraction (not recorded which). Receptors originate from a male donor with ankylosing spondylitis or in good health (not recorded which). The CDR3 runs from the conserved cysteine through the conserved F or W. The D gene is left open where the match is weak. Clone size appears in some rows only: once, few, many, or a class for an expanded clone.

CDR3	DNA	J	V	size	D
CASSEIRDGYTF	TGTGCCAGCAGCGAAATCAGGGATGGCTACACCTTC	TRBJ1-2	TRBV12-3/TRBV12-4	many	-
CASSGTSGGPDTQYF	TGCGCCAGCAGCGGGACTAGCGGGGGGCCAGATACGCAGTATTTT	TRBJ2-3	TRBV5-1	-	TRBD2
CASSYLRDRGPYNEQFF	TGTGCCAGCAGTTACCTACGGGACAGGGGACCCTACAATGAGCAGTTCTTC	TRBJ2-1	TRBV6-5	few	TRBD1
CASSLSPSGYNEQFF	TGCGCCAGCAGCTTATCGCCTAGCGGGTACAATGAGCAGTTCTTC	TRBJ2-1	TRBV5-1	-	TRBD2
CASSSQPDSSYNEQFF	TGCGCCAGCAGCTCCCAGCCAGATTCATCCTACAATGAGCAGTTCTTC	TRBJ2-1	TRBV5-1	-	-
CASSAAGGNTEAFF	TGTGCCAGCAGCGCGGCGGGGGGGAACACTGAAGCTTTCTTT	TRBJ1-1	TRBV9	-	-
CASSPGVQDTQYF	TGTGCCAGCAGCCCAGGGGTGCAGGATACGCAGTATTTT	TRBJ2-3	TRBV7-2	few	-
CASSLRPRDEQFF	TGTGCCAGCAGCTTAAGACCGAGGGATGAGCAGTTCTTC	TRBJ2-1	TRBV5-5	-	-
CSVEGGQDYGYTF	TGCAGCGTTGAAGGGGGGCAGGACTATGGCTACACCTTC	TRBJ1-2	TRBV29-1	-	-
CASSLGLAGVYEQFF	TGTGCCAGCAGTCTGGGACTAGCGGGAGTCTATGAGCAGTTCTTC	TRBJ2-1	TRBV27	-	TRBD2
CASSPSSTNPPDTQYF	TGCGCCAGCAGCCCCTCAAGCACCAACCCCCCGGATACGCAGTATTTT	TRBJ2-3	TRBV5-1	-	-
CASSLWGQSAEAFF	TGTGCCAGCAGTTTATGGGGACAGAGCGCTGAGGCTTTCTTT	TRBJ1-1	TRBV28	-	TRBD1
CASSFRTSSYNEQFF	TGCGCCAGCAGCTTTAGAACTAGCTCCTACAATGAGCAGTTCTTC	TRBJ2-1	TRBV5-1	few	-
CASSFGGHYGYTF	TGTGCCAGCAGCTTCGGGGGGCACTATGGCTACACCTTC	TRBJ1-2	TRBV7-2	-	-
CATKVGGDRYQPQHF	TGTGCCACCAAGGTGGGTGGGGACAGATATCAGCCCCAGCATTTT	TRBJ1-5	TRBV6-1	-	TRBD1
CASSKGRQGADNEQFF	TGTGCCAGCAGCAAAGGGAGACAGGGGGCGGACAATGAGCAGTTCTTC	TRBJ2-1	TRBV21-1	few	-
CSARGAGGADTQYF	TGCAGTGCTAGAGGGGCGGGAGGTGCAGATACGCAGTATTTT	TRBJ2-3	TRBV20-1	-	TRBD2
CASTASGILLNEQFF	TGTGCTAGTACGGCTAGCGGGATCCTCCTCAATGAGCAGTTCTTC	TRBJ2-1	TRBV12-5	-	TRBD2
CASGAWVDEKLFF	TGTGCCAGCGGGGCCTGGGTAGATGAAAAACTGTTTTTT	TRBJ1-4	TRBV27	few	-
CASSFPGGPYEQYF	TGTGCCAGCAGCTTTCCGGGCGGGCCCTACGAGCAGTACTTC	TRBJ2-7	TRBV11-2	-	-
CSASIGQSIEAFF	TGCAGTGCTAGCATAGGACAGAGTATTGAAGCTTTCTTT	TRBJ1-1	TRBV20-1	-	-
CASSQDGDGDHNEQFF	TGTGCCAGCAGCCAAGATGGTGACGGGGACCACAATGAGCAGTTCTTC	TRBJ2-1	TRBV3-1	-	-
CASSLSGGAGETQYF	TGTGCCAGCAGCCTTAGCGGGGGGGCCGGGGAGACCCAGTACTTC	TRBJ2-5	TRBV11-2	few	TRBD2
CASTGGGYGYTF	TGTGCCAGCACTGGGGGGGGCTATGGCTACACCTTC	TRBJ1-2	TRBV12-3/TRBV12-4	many	-
CASSLVIGGTGELFF	TGTGCCAGCAGCCTGGTGATCGGGGGGACCGGGGAGCTGTTTTTT	TRBJ2-2	TRBV5-5	few	TRBD2
CASSLGYSPTEAFF	TGCGCCAGCAGCTTGGGGTACTCTCCCACTGAAGCTTTCTTT	TRBJ1-1	TRBV5-1	-	-
CSARDLRLAGGGNEQFF	TGCAGTGCTAGAGATCTTAGACTAGCGGGGGGAGGTAATGAGCAGTTCTTC	TRBJ2-1	TRBV20-1	-	TRBD2
CASSFGTVTDTQYF	TGCGCCAGCAGCTTCGGGACAGTAACAGATACGCAGTATTTT	TRBJ2-3	TRBV5-1	few	TRBD1
CAIRDREGEQFF	TGTGCCATCAGGGACAGGGAAGGAGAGCAGTTCTTC	TRBJ2-1	TRBV10-3	few	TRBD1
CASSVDTEAFF	TGTGCCAGCAGCGTAGATACTGAAGCTTTCTTT	TRBJ1-1	TRBV5-1	many	-
CASSLDDRGFSYEQYF	TGTGCCAGCAGCTTGGATGATAGGGGTTTCTCCTACGAGCAGTACTTC	TRBJ2-7	TRBV7-9	many	-
CASSRGPTGSYNEQFF	TGTGCCAGCAGTAGGGGACCGACAGGCTCCTACAATGAGCAGTTCTTC	TRBJ2-1	TRBV6-7	-	-
CASRFSRGQMNTEAFF	TGCGCCAGCAGGTTCAGCCGGGGGCAGATGAACACTGAAGCTTTCTTT	TRBJ1-1	TRBV5-1	few	-
CASSLTGPNTEAFF	TGTGCCAGCAGTCTGACAGGGCCGAACACTGAAGCTTTCTTT	TRBJ1-1	TRBV12-3/TRBV12-4	many	TRBD1
CASSSGVRGSQPQHF	TGTGCCAGCAGCTCAGGGGTCAGGGGCTCTCAGCCCCAGCATTTT	TRBJ1-5	TRBV7-2	few	-
CASSPPRGQETQYF	TGTGCCAGCTCACCACCGCGGGGCCAAGAGACCCAGTACTTC	TRBJ2-5	TRBV18	few	-
CASSLAGGISTDTQYF	TGTGCCAGCAGCTTAGCGGGCGGGATTAGCACAGATACGCAGTATTTT	TRBJ2-3	TRBV7-2	-	-
CASSVGLAANEQFF	TGTGCCAGCTCCGTGGGACTAGCGGCCAATGAGCAGTTCTTC	TRBJ2-1	TRBV18	-	TRBD2
CASRSSGRNTGELFF	TGTGCCAGTAGGTCTAGCGGGCGGAACACCGGGGAGCTGTTTTTT	TRBJ2-2	TRBV19	few	TRBD2
CASSLFGELFF	TGTGCCAGCAGTTTATTCGGGGAGCTGTTTTTT	TRBJ2-2	TRBV28	few	-
CASSVRWSTDTQYF	TGTGCCAGCAGCGTAAGATGGAGCACAGATACGCAGTATTTT	TRBJ2-3	TRBV9	-	-
CAITGTYQRSGANVLTF	TGTGCCATCACCGGGACATACCAACGCTCTGGGGCCAACGTCCTGACTTTC	TRBJ2-6	TRBV10-3	once	-
CSASAYREGSNQPQHF	TGCAGTGCTAGCGCCTACAGGGAGGGAAGCAATCAGCCCCAGCATTTT	TRBJ1-5	TRBV20-1	few	-
CASSFIDWTRPTGQFF	TGTGCCAGCAGTTTTATAGATTGGACTCGACCTACGGGGCAGTTCTTC	TRBJ2-1	TRBV12-3/TRBV12-4	-	-
CASSLRRAETSWPPDTQYF	TGTGCCAGCAGCTTACGGAGGGCTGAGACTAGTTGGCCCCCAGATACGCAGTATTTT	TRBJ2-3	TRBV11-2	-	-
CASSGGADTQYF	TGTGCCAGTAGCGGGGGGGCCGATACGCAGTATTTT	TRBJ2-3	TRBV10-3	few	TRBD2
CASSLGAQGSQPQHF	TGTGCCAGCAGCCTAGGGGCGCAGGGGTCTCAGCCCCAGCATTTT	TRBJ1-5	TRBV4-2	-	-
CASRTQGAQETQYF	TGTGCCAGCAGGACACAGGGGGCTCAGGAGACCCAGTACTTC	TRBJ2-5	TRBV6-1	once	TRBD1
CASSLFSSDNEQFF	TGTGCCAGCAGCTTGTTTTCTAGCGACAATGAGCAGTTCTTC	TRBJ2-1	TRBV5-5	-	-
CASSAGLAVTYNEQFF	TGTGCCAGCAGCGCAGGACTAGCGGTTACCTACAATGAGCAGTTCTTC	TRBJ2-1	TRBV7-9	few	TRBD2
CASSQEFRGAKNIQYF	TGTGCCAGCAGCCAAGAGTTTAGGGGAGCCAAAAACATTCAGTACTTC	TRBJ2-4	TRBV4-2	few	-
CSVTSGAYGYTF	TGCAGTGTTACCAGCGGAGCCTATGGCTACACCTTC	TRBJ1-2	TRBV20-1	-	-
CASSLNPRLRISPLHF	TGTGCCAGCAGTTTAAATCCACGGTTACGAATTTCACCCCTCCACTTT	TRBJ1-6	TRBV12-3/TRBV12-4	-	-
CASSRSSEASSYEQYF	TGTGCCAGCAGCCGGAGCTCAGAGGCCTCCTCCTACGAGCAGTACTTC	TRBJ2-7	TRBV3-1	many	-
CASSLDWGAKSPKANYGYTF	TGTGCCAGCAGCTTAGATTGGGGGGCGAAGTCCCCAAAAGCTAACTATGGCTACACCTTC	TRBJ1-2	TRBV11-2	few	-
CASSVEGVNTEAFF	TGTGCCAGCAGTGTCGAAGGGGTGAACACTGAAGCTTTCTTT	TRBJ1-1	TRBV6-1	few	-
CASSHENRPTGYTF	TGTGCCAGCAGCCATGAGAACAGACCTACAGGCTACACCTTC	TRBJ1-2	TRBV3-1	-	-
CASRQGSYNEQFF	TGTGCCAGTCGACAGGGATCCTACAATGAGCAGTTCTTC	TRBJ2-1	TRBV2	many	TRBD1
CASSLDQLAGRPKYF	TGTGCCAGCAGCTTAGACCAACTAGCGGGACGGCCCAAGTACTTC	TRBJ2-5	TRBV11-2	-	TRBD2